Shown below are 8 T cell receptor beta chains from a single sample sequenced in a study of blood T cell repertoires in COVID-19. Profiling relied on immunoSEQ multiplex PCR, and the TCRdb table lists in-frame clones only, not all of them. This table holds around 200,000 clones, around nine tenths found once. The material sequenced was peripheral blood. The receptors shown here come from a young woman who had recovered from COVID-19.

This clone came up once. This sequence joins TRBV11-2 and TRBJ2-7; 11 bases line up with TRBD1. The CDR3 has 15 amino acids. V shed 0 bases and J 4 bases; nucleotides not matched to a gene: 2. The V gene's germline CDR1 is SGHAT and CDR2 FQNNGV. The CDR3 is CASSLEGQGDYEQYV. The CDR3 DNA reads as TGTGCCAGCAGCTTAGAGGGACAGGGGGATTACGAGCAGTACGTC.

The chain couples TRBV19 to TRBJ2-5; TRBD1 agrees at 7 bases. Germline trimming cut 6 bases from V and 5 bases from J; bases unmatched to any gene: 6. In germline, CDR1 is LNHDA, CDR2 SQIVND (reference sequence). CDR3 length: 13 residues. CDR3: CASRETGIETQYF. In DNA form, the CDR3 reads TGTGCCAGTAGGGAGACAGGGATTGAGACCCAGTACTTC.

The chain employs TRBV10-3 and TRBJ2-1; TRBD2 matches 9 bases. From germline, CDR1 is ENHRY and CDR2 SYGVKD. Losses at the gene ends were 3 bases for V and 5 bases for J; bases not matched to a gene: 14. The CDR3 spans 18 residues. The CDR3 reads CAISEFVSGGTADNEQFF. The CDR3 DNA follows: TGTGCCATCAGTGAATTTGTTAGCGGGGGAACCGCCGACAATGAGCAGTTCTTC.

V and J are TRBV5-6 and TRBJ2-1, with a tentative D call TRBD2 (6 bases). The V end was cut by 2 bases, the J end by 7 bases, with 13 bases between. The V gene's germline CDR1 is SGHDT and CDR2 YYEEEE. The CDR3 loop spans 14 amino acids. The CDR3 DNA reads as TGTGCCAGCAGCTTTCCGGGACTGATTAATGAGCAGTTCTTC. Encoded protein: CASSFPGLINEQFF.

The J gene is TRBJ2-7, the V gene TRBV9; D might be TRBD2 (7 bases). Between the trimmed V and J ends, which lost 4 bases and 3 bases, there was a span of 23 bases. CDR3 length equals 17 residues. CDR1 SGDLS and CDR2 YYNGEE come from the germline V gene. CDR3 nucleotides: TGTGCCAGCAGCCCCCTTTTGGGGTGCGGGGGCTGCTACGAGCAGTACGTC. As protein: CASSPLLGCGGCYEQYV.

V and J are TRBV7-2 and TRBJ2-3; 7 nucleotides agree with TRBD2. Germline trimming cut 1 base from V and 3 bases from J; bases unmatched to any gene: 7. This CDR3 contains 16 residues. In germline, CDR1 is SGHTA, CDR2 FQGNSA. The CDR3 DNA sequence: TGTGCCAGCAGCTTAGTCAGGGCTAGCGGTACAGATACGCAGTATTTT. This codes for CASSLVRASGTDTQYF.

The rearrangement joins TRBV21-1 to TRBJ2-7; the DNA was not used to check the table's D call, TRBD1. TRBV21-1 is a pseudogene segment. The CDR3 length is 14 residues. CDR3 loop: CASKRGQASYEQYF. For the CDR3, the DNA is TGTGCCAGCAAGAGAGGACAGGCCTCCTACGAGCAGTACTTC.

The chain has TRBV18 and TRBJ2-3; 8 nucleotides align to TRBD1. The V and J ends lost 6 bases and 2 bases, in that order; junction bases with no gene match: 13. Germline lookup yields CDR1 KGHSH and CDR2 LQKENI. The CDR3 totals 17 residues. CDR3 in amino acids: CASSGAPEGQATDTQYF. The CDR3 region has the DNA TGTGCCAGCTCGGGGGCACCTGAGGGACAGGCCACAGATACGCAGTATTTT. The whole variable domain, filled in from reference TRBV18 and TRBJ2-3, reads NAGVMQNPRHLVRRRGQEARLRCSPMKGHSHVYWYRQLPEEGLKFMVYLQKENIIDESGMPKERFSAEFPKEGPSILRIQQVVRGDSAAYFCASSGAPEGQATDTQYFGPGTRLTVL.